Shown below are 10 T cell receptor beta chains from a single sample sequenced in a study of metastatic and nonmetastatic thyroid tumors. Patients had received no treatment of any kind before thyroid surgery. TCRdb redid the clone calls on the PCR reads using MiXCR. The data show about 19,000 clones, with about 15% seen just once and around a sixth held by the top ten. The sample comprised blood. Receptors were obtained from a male donor with papillary thyroid cancer or a benign thyroid nodule (not recorded which). Some clones in this sample may be carry-over from other donors' samples.

V and J are TRBV12-3 or TRBV12-4 and TRBJ1-4, with D uncertain. The CDR3 loop spans 16 amino acids. V was clipped by 0 bases and J by 1 base, with 9 bases between them. CDR3 sequence (DNA): TGTGCCAGCAGTTTAGCGGGAGATGAAACTAATGAAAAACTGTTTTTT. It specifies CASSLAGDETNEKLFF.

This clone was observed a handful of times. The rearrangement uses TRBV6-1 and TRBJ2-7; 8 nucleotides align to TRBD2. The germline CDR1 and CDR2 sequences are MNHNS and SASEGT. CDR3 length equals 11 residues. V lost 7 bases, J lost 8 bases, and 4 bases stayed unmatched. CDR3 coding DNA: TGTGCCAGCACCCGGGAGGGCCAGCAGTACTTC. It specifies CASTREGQQYF.

This clone was recorded many times. The chain has TRBV11-2 and TRBJ2-5, with D unresolved. CDR3 size: 11 residues. The V gene's germline CDR1 is SGHAT and CDR2 FQNNGV. V dropped 4 bases and J dropped 4 bases, with 4 bases sitting between them. For the CDR3, the DNA is TGTGCCAGCAGCTCCGGAGAGACCCAGTACTTC. It yields the protein CASSSGETQYF.

About this clone: One junction end disagrees with the germline gene, perhaps due to a read error. J is TRBJ2-7 and V is TRBV4-1; 7 nucleotides match TRBD1. CDR1 and CDR2 from the germline V gene are MGHRA and YSYEKL. The CDR3 extends over 14 amino acids. The CDR3 coding sequence is TGCGCCAGCATCCGCAGGGGGACCCTGGAGGAGCATTACTTC. Its protein is CASIRRGTLEEHYF.

The chain has TRBV18 and TRBJ1-2; 9 bases line up with TRBD1. V shed 2 bases and J 8 bases; nucleotides not matched to a gene: 6. CDR1 KGHSH and CDR2 LQKENI come from the germline V gene. The CDR3 covers 14 residues. The CDR3 here is CASSPTGQGTGYTF. CDR3 in DNA: TGTGCCAGCTCACCAACGGGACAGGGTACCGGCTACACCTTC. The full variable domain, in which reference TRBV18 and TRBJ1-2 provide the parts outside the CDR3, is NAGVMQNPRHLVRRRGQEARLRCSPMKGHSHVYWYRQLPEEGLKFMVYLQKENIIDESGMPKERFSAEFPKEGPSILRIQQVVRGDSAAYFCASSPTGQGTGYTFGSGTRLTVV.

In this sample, this clone turned up a few times. This chain joins TRBV28 and TRBJ1-5, with a weak D call TRBD1 (6 bases). V lost 3 bases and J 4 bases, leaving 22 bases between the germline ends. Looked up from germline, CDR1 is MDHEN and CDR2 is SYDVKM. This CDR3 spans 18 amino acids. CDR3 region: CASSFTQTWDTPNQPQHF. As DNA, the CDR3 is TGTGCCAGCAGTTTTACCCAGACCTGGGACACACCTAATCAGCCCCAGCATTTT.

This clone has at least ten counts. This sequence joins TRBV12-5 and TRBJ2-7; D remains ambiguous. In germline, CDR1 is LGHNT, CDR2 FRNRAP. The CDR3 is 12 amino acids. The V and J ends lost 3 bases and 4 bases respectively, with 7 bases between them. CDR3 residues: CASGFTVYEQYF. The CDR3 region has the DNA TGTGCTAGTGGTTTCACGGTGTACGAGCAGTACTTC.

The sample holds many counts of this clone. The V and J genes are TRBV6-1 and TRBJ1-3; a weak D match, TRBD1 (5 bases). Germline V lookup: CDR1 MNHNS, CDR2 SASEGT. The V and J ends lost 6 bases and 3 bases respectively, with 15 bases between them. This CDR3 comprises 15 residues. CDR3 amino acids: CASSPNGGVGNTIYF. CDR3 coding DNA: TGTGCCAGCAGCCCGAATGGGGGAGTTGGAAACACCATATATTTT.

This clone has ten or more counts. The V call is TRBV12-3 or TRBV12-4, the J call TRBJ2-3; 9 nucleotides match TRBD2. V lost 5 bases and J lost 1; bases outside the gene matches: 1. The CDR3 spans 14 residues. CDR3 residues: CASSRTSGTDTQYF. CDR3 nucleotide sequence: TGTGCCAGCAGTCGGACTAGCGGCACAGATACGCAGTATTTT.

This clone has at least ten counts. The rearrangement joins TRBV3-1 to TRBJ1-2, with 8 bases identical to TRBD1. The CDR3 sequence is 13 residues long. Germline V gives CDR1 LGHDT, CDR2 YNNKEL (reference sequence). The J segment lost 7 bases and the V segment lost 2 bases, leaving 3 bases of the junction unmatched. CDR3 DNA: TGTGCCAGCAGCCAAATTGACAGGGGTGGCTACACCTTC. Translating gives CASSQIDRGGYTF.